These 4 T cell receptor beta chains were sequenced from one sample in a study of T cells expressing NK-cell markers. TCRdb reprocessed the 5' RACE reads; each CDR3 protein has one entry and no DNA is given. Here the sample table reports 550,000 to 600,000 distinct CDR3 sequences. The sample consisted of blood T cells: a sorted CD56 or NKG2C T cell subset, CD4+ or CD8+ T cells, or bulk PBMC T cells (not recorded which). All receptors derive from a young man in good health.

CDR3 in amino acids: CASSPSVMTDTQYF. The chain is built from TRBV7-2 and TRBJ2-3. The CDR3 is 14 amino acids. From germline, CDR1 is SGHTA and CDR2 FQGNSA.

This chain uses TRBV7-9 with TRBJ2-7. In germline, CDR1 is SEHNR, CDR2 FQNEAQ (reference sequence). CDR3 length: 13 amino acids. This CDR3 reads CASSNSDLYEQYF.

The chain has TRBV12-3 or TRBV12-4 and TRBJ1-1; TCRdb calls TRBD1, which cannot be checked without DNA. The CDR3 totals 14 residues. The CDR3 here is CASSPQGVNTEAFF.

This chain uses TRBV6-5 with TRBJ2-6; the TCRdb D gene call, TRBD1, has no DNA to confirm it. The CDR3 extends over 19 amino acids. The germline V gene encodes CDR1 MNHEY and CDR2 SVGAGI. Here the CDR3 reads CASSYSPGQGATGANVLTF.